This T cell receptor beta chain was documented in a study of control samples from healthy donors and cancer patients. The V gene's germline CDR1 is WNHNN and CDR2 SYGVQD (reference sequence). This CDR3 spans 11 amino acids. V shed 5 bases and J shed 0 bases, with 0 bases lying between them. The method was immunoSEQ multiplex PCR; TCRdb's version includes in-frame clones alone and lacks a portion of them. The sample lists tens of thousands of clones, 88% occurring once. The source is a woman between 70 and 85 years old in good health. The sample was blood. The chain recombines TRBV10-1 with TRBJ2-3; no reliable D call. The CDR3 loop is CASSSTDTQYF. The CDR3 region has the DNA TGCGCCAGCAGTAGCACAGATACGCAGTATTTT.